The rows below give T cell receptor beta chains drawn from one sample of a study of blood T cell repertoires in COVID-19. Sequencing was performed with immunoSEQ multiplex PCR; in TCRdb, only in-frame clones are kept and a portion is missing. The top ten hold around 21% of the sample, which has around 190,000 clones, roughly 90% seen once. The material sequenced was peripheral blood. These receptors were obtained from a man between 65 and 85 years old with active or convalescent COVID-19. CDR3s leave out the opening cysteine and the closing phenylalanine or tryptophan. The order of the fields is J gene, V gene, CDR3 protein.

>TRBJ1-5|TRBV6-5
ASSYRWTGSQPQH
>TRBJ2-7|TRBV3-1/TRBV3-2
ASSNRGTSGDEQY
>TRBJ2-7|TRBV6-5
ASSFDRAPSYEQY
>TRBJ1-1|TRBV30
AWNRLGNTEAF
>TRBJ2-5|TRBV19
ASAGTSYQETQY
>TRBJ2-1|TRBV24-1
ATSDPGVREGPHEQF
>TRBJ1-5|TRBV19
ASSGGYGQGGVRYQPQH
>TRBJ2-2|TRBV9
ASSVVAGNDGELF
>TRBJ1-2|TRBV7-2
ASSSPGQGGGYGYT
>TRBJ1-1|TRBV6-2/TRBV6-3
ASSQPAGRMVNTEAF
>TRBJ1-1|TRBV25-1
ASSGWTGVGTEAF
>TRBJ2-7|TRBV7-2
ASSVGQGTYEQY
>TRBJ2-5|TRBV19
ASSLSTGFRETQY
>TRBJ1-2|TRBV4-3
ASSQDRRDYGYT
>TRBJ2-2|TRBV18
ASSPLSGNTGELF